This TCR beta chain emerged from a study of T cells after posttransplantation cyclophosphamide (dated by TCRdb to between 2015 and 2016). Looking at the study overall: The study tracked T cell repertoire reconstitution by TRB sequencing after myeloablative bone marrow transplantation using posttransplantation cyclophosphamide as GVHD prophylaxis. Antigen receptor sequencing covered samples from approximately 32 PTCy-treated patients and over 15 of their related bone marrow donors. TRB sequencing was performed on blood from all 35 or so PTCy patients with 1-year posttransplant specimens. TRB sequencing was also done on up to about 3 additional blood samples from 2 to 5.2 years after transplant in 3 patients, and on pretransplant blood from a handful of patients. Because TRA and TRB clonality correlated tightly in roughly 10 samples, the subsequent TCR analyses were limited to TRB only. Public TRB sequences were checked against a database of over 3,500 sequences associated with responses to pathogens, tumor antigens, self-antigens and alloantigens.

In regard to this clone: The antigen it binds to is not known. Base quality data are lacking; no much larger clone is found one base away.

Peripheral blood samples were provided by related bone marrow donors on the day of marrow donation. Mononuclear cells from peripheral blood and bone marrow were separated by Ficoll-Hypaque density centrifugation and then cryopreserved. FACS on a FACSAria II was used to sort CD4+ and CD8+ T cells, including the naive and memory subsets. The junction carries 9 bases between V and J, which are trimmed by 2 bases and 7 bases respectively. The CDR3 runs 13 residues from the cysteine to the phenylalanine. CDR3 DNA only is kept here, 39 bases in frame from base 1. The CDR1 and CDR2 encoded by the germline V gene (reference sequence) are LNHDA and SQIVND. Genomic DNA was the input for TRB sequencing, which was run either with the immunoSEQ assay at survey resolution or with the hsTCRB kit. The authors' analysis ran thus. The immunoSEQ software was used for initial read processing, and the LymphoSeq R package was used for repertoire analyses. For each TRB dataset, clonality was calculated as 1 minus normalized Shannon entropy, and the Gini coefficient was computed as well. To infer phenotypes in unsorted samples, TRB sequences from sorted subsets of the recipient or donor were mapped onto the unsorted samples of the same recipient. This is the immuneACCESS table as TCRdb keeps it, with only in-frame sequences that have V and J called. A part of the clones is gone; compared with another copy, unresolved V genes explain less than half, and the rest is unexplained. V and J calls and clone size are copied from that table; D and trimming were computed from the DNA. A total of about 8,000 clones appear in this sample, about 91% of them only once. The ten biggest clones cover 3% to 4% of the sample.

Findings and caveats that apply to the study as a whole: Donor-recipient similarity was low at 1-2 months but increased during the first year, and donor CD8+ memory clones often dominated later blood repertoires. Across 45 or so patients, TRB clonality was highly associated with recipient CMV seropositivity and CMV reactivation, and PTCy diversity was similar to diversity in CNI/methotrexate controls. The TRB repertoires of T cells infiltrating skin or the GI tract showed only limited overlap with the TRB repertoires found in blood.

This clonotype was sampled from a woman between 50 and 59 years old in good health and a related stem cell transplant donor. This receptor chain uses TRBV19 and TRBJ2-1; the D gene remains uncertain. The material sequenced was CD4+ T cells sorted from blood. The DNA sequence reads TGTGCCAGTAGTATAAATGTCGGGAATGAGCAGTTCTTC. The encoded protein is CASSINVGNEQFF.